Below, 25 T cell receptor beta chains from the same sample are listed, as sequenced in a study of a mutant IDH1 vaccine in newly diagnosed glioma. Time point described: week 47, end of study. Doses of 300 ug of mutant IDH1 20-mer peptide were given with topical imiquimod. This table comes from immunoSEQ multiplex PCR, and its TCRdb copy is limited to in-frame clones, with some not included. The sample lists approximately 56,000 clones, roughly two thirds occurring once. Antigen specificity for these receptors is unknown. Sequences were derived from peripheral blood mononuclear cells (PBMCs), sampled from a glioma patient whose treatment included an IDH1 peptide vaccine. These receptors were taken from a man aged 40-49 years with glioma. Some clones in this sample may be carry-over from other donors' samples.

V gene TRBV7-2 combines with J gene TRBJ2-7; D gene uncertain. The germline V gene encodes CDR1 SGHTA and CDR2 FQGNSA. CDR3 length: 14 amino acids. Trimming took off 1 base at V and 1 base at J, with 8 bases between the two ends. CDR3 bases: TGTGCCAGCAGCTTAGGCCCGGGTTCCTACGAGCAGTACTTC. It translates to CASSLGPGSYEQYF.

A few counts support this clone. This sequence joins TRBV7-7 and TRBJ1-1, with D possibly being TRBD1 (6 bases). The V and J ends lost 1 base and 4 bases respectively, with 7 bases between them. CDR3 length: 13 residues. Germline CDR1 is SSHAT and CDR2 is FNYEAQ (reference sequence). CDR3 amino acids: CASSLDRATEAFF. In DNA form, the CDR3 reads TGTGCCAGCAGCTTAGACAGGGCCACTGAAGCTTTCTTT.

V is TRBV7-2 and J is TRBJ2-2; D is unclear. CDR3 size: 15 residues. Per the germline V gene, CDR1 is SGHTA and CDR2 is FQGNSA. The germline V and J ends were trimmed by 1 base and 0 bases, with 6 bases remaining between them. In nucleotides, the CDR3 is TGTGCCAGCAGCTTAGAACACCCGAACACCGGGGAGCTGTTTTTT. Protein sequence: CASSLEHPNTGELFF.

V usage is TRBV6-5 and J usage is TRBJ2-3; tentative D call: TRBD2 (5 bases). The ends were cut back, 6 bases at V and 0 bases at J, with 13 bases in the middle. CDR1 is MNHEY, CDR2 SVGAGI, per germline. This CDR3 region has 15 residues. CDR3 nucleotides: TGTGCCAGCAGGGTACATAGGACTAGCACAGATACGCAGTATTTT. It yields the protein CASRVHRTSTDTQYF.

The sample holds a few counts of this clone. The CDR3 spells CASSLSQGRLSGYTF. The CDR3 region has the DNA TGTGCCAGCAGCTTGTCTCAGGGGCGCCTTTCTGGCTACACCTTC. The rearrangement uses TRBV5-4 and TRBJ1-2; TRBD1 might be the D (6 bases). The CDR3 is 15 residues long. The V end lost 1 base, the J end lost 7 bases, and 17 bases lay between the germline ends. Germline CDR1 and CDR2: SGHNT and YYREEE (reference sequence).

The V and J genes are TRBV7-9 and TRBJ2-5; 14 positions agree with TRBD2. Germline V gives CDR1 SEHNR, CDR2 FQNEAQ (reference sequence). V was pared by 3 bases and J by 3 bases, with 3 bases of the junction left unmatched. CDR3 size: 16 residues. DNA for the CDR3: TGTGCCAGCAGCTTGACTAGCGGGGGGGCCAAAGAGACCCAGTACTTC. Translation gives CASSLTSGGAKETQYF.

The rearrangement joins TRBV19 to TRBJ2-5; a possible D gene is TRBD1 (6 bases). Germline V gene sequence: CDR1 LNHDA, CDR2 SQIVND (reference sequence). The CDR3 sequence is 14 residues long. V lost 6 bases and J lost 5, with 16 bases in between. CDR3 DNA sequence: TGTGCCAGTAGCTCTATACAGGGTGGCGAGACCCAGTACTTC. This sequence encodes CASSSIQGGETQYF.

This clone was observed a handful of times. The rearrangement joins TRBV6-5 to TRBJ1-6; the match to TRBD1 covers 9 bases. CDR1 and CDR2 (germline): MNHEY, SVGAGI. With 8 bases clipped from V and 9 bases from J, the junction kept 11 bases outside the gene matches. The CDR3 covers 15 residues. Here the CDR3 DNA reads TGTGCCAGCGGTAACCCTGGACAGGGGACTTCACCCCTCCACTTT. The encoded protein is CASGNPGQGTSPLHF.

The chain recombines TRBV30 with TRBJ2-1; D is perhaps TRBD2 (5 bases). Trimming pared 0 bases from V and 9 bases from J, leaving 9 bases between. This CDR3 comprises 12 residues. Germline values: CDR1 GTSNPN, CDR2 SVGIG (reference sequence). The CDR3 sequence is CAWSVRGVEQFF. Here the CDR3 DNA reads TGTGCCTGGAGTGTACGGGGAGTTGAGCAGTTCTTC.

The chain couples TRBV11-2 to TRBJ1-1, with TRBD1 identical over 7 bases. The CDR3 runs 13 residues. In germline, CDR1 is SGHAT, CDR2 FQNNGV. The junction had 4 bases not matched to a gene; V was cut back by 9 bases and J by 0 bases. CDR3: CASRQGMNTEAFF. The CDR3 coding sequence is TGTGCCAGTCGACAGGGAATGAACACTGAAGCTTTCTTT.

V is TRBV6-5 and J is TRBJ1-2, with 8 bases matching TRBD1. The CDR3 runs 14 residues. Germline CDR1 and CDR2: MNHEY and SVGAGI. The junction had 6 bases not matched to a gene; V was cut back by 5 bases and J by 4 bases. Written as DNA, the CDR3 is TGTGCCAGCAGTCTGACAGGGGCCCTCTATGGCTACACCTTC. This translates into CASSLTGALYGYTF.

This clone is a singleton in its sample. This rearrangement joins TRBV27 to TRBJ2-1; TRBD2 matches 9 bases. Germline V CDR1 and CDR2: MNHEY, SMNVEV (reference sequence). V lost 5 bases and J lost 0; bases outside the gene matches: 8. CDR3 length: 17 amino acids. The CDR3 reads CASSPHYSGSSYNEQFF. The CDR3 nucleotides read TGTGCCAGCAGTCCCCATTATAGCGGGAGCTCCTACAATGAGCAGTTCTTC.

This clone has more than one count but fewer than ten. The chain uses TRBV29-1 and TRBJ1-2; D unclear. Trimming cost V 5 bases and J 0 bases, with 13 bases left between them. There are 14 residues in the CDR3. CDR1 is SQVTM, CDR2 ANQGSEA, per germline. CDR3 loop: CSVLKDHANYGYTF. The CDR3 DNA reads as TGCAGCGTTCTAAAGGATCATGCTAACTATGGCTACACCTTC.

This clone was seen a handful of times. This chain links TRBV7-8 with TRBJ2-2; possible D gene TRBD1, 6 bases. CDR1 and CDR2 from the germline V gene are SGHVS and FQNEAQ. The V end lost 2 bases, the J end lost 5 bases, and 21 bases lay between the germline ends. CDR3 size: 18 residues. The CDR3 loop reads CASSLPGHNPEGTGELFF. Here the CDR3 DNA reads TGTGCCAGCAGCTTACCGGGACATAATCCCGAGGGGACCGGGGAGCTGTTTTTT.

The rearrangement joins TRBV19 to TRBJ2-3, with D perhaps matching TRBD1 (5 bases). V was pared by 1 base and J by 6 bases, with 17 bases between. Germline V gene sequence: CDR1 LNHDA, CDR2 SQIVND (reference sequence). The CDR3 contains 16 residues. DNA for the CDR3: TGTGCCAGTAGTATAGGGGGCAACTGGGAACGGGATACGCAGTATTTT. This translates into CASSIGGNWERDTQYF. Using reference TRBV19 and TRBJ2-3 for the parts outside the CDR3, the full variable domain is DGGITQSPKYLFRKEGQNVTLSCEQNLNHDAMYWYRQDPGQGLRLIYYSQIVNDFQKGDIAEGYSVSREKKESFPLTVTSAQKNPTAFYLCASSIGGNWERDTQYFGPGTRLTVL.

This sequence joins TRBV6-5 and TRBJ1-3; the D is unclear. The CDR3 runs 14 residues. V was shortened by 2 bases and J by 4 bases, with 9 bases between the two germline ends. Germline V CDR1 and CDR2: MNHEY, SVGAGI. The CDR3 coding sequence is TGTGCCAGCAGTTACGTCCCCGGGGGAAACACCATATATTTT. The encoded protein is CASSYVPGGNTIYF.

The CDR3 region has the DNA TGTGCCAGCAGTGACATCTCTAACTATGGCTACACCTTC. The encoded protein is CASSDISNYGYTF. The V call is TRBV6-1, the J call TRBJ1-2, with unresolved D. Germline loops: CDR1 MNHNS, CDR2 SASEGT. With 3 bases removed from V and 0 bases from J, the gap between germline ends came to 5 bases. The CDR3 covers 13 residues.

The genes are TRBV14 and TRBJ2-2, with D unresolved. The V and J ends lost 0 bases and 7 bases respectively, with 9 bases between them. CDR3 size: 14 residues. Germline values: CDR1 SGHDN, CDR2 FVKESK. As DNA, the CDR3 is TGTGCCAGCAGCCAAGACAGAGAGCTCGGGGAGCTGTTTTTT. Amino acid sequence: CASSQDRELGELFF.

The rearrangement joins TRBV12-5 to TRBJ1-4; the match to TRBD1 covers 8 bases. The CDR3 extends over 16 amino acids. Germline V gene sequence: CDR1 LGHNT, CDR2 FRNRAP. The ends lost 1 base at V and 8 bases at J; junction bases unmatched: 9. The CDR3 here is CASGLGQGTGREKLFF. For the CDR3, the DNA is TGTGCTAGTGGTTTGGGACAAGGGACAGGCCGAGAAAAACTGTTTTTT.

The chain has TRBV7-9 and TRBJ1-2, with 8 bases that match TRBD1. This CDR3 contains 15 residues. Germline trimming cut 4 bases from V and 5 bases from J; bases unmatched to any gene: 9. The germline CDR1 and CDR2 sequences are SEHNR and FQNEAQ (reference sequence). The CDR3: CASSSSDRESYGYTF. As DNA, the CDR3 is TGTGCCAGCAGCTCCTCGGACAGGGAATCATATGGCTACACCTTC.

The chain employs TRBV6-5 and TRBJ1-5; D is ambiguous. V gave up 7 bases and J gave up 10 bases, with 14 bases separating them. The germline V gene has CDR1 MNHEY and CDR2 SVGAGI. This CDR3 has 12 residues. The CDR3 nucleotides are TGTGCCAGCACCGGTCAACGGGGACCCCAGCATTTT. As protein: CASTGQRGPQHF.

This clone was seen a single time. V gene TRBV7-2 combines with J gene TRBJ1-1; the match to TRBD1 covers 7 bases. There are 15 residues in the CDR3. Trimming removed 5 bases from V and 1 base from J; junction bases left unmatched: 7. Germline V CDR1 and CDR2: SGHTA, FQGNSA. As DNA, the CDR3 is TGTGCCAGCAGCCCCCGACAGGGCCCGAACACTGAAGCTTTCTTT. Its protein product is CASSPRQGPNTEAFF.

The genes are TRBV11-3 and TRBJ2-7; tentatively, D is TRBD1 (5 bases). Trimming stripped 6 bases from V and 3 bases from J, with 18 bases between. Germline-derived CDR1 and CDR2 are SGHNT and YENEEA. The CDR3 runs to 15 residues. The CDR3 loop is CASSNLPGSDYEQYF. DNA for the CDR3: TGTGCCAGCAGTAACCTCCCAGGGTCGGACTACGAGCAGTACTTC.

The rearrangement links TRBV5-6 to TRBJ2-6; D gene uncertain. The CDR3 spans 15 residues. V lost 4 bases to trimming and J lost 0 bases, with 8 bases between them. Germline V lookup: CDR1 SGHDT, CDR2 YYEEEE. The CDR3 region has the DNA TGTGCCAGCAGCGGGTGGATCTCTGGGGCCAACGTCCTGACTTTC. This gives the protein CASSGWISGANVLTF.

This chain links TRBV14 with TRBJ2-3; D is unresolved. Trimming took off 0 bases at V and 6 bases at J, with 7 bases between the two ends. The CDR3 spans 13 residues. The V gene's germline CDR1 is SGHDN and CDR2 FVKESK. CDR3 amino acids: CASSQDRRDTQYF. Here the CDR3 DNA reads TGTGCCAGCAGCCAAGATCGTCGGGATACGCAGTATTTT.